This passage covers 21 T cell receptor beta chains from one sample sequenced in a study of T cell responses to AZD1222 COVID-19 vaccine. TCRdb's copy holds only in-frame clones and misses some; the assay was immunoSEQ multiplex PCR. Here the sample spans about 84,000 clones, roughly 85% being singletons. The input for sequencing was peripheral blood, taken 28 days after the second AZD1222 dose. These receptors came from an adult who received the AZD1222 COVID-19 vaccine.

V and J are TRBV7-2 and TRBJ2-1, with D tentatively TRBD1 (5 bases). The CDR3 is 12 residues long. V was cut by 2 bases and J by 12 bases, with 11 bases left in between. The germline V gene has CDR1 SGHTA and CDR2 FQGNSA. In nucleotides, the CDR3 is TGTGCCAGCAGCTTACAGGGTCGGTGGCAGTTCTTC. It specifies CASSLQGRWQFF.

V and J are TRBV7-2 and TRBJ1-2; D is unclear. Per germline, CDR1 SGHTA and CDR2 FQGNSA. Trimming took 2 bases from V and 6 from J, leaving 10 bases between them. The CDR3 runs 13 residues. The CDR3: CASSLYMMDGYTF. CDR3 coding DNA: TGTGCCAGCAGCTTATATATGATGGATGGCTACACCTTC.

The V and J genes are TRBV24-1 and TRBJ2-2, with a weak D call TRBD2 (5 bases). CDR1 KGHDR and CDR2 SFDVKD come from the germline V gene. Trimming took off 6 bases at V and 1 base at J, with 8 bases between the two ends. The CDR3 spans 14 residues. CDR3 DNA: TGTGCCACCAGTCGCCGGGAGAACACCGGGGAGCTGTTTTTT. Translation: CATSRRENTGELFF.

The chain's CDR3 is CASSVDGGTGYEQYF. The CDR3 DNA sequence: TGTGCCAGCAGCGTAGACGGGGGGACAGGGTACGAGCAGTACTTC. The chain uses TRBV9 and TRBJ2-7, with 9 bases lining up with TRBD1. From germline, CDR1 is SGDLS and CDR2 YYNGEE. The CDR3 loop spans 15 amino acids. V lost 0 bases and J lost 4; bases outside the gene matches: 5. Full variable domain (outside the CDR3, taken from reference TRBV9 and TRBJ2-7): DSGVTQTPKHLITATGQRVTLRCSPRSGDLSVYWYQQSLDQGLQFLIQYYNGEERAKGNILERFSAQQFPDLHSELNLSSLELGDSALYFCASSVDGGTGYEQYFGPGTRLTVT.

V and J are TRBV4-1 and TRBJ1-3, with TRBD1 identical over 9 bases. The V gene end was trimmed by 3 bases and the J gene end by 0 bases; junction bases not matched to a gene: 18. CDR3 size: 21 residues. Looked up from germline, CDR1 is MGHRA and CDR2 is YSYEKL. The CDR3 coding sequence is TGCGCCAGCAGCCACGTACAAGGGGTGACAGGGGGTCGTTTCTCTGGAAACACCATATATTTT. Translating it yields CASSHVQGVTGGRFSGNTIYF.

The V call is TRBV6-5, the J call TRBJ1-3; the D is unclear. V was trimmed by 6 bases and J by 7 bases, leaving 13 bases between them. This CDR3 is 13 amino acids long. Germline CDR1 MNHEY, CDR2 SVGAGI. CDR3 region: CASSNSPGNTIYF. As DNA, the CDR3 is TGTGCCAGCAGCAACAGCCCCGGGAACACCATATATTTT.

The chain's CDR3 is CASSEPPDRGWIGYTF. CDR3 DNA: TGTGCCAGCAGTGAACCCCCGGACAGGGGGTGGATTGGCTACACCTTC. The chain is built from TRBV25-1 and TRBJ1-2; 10 bases agree with TRBD1. The J segment lost 7 bases and the V segment lost 2 bases, leaving 10 bases of the junction unmatched. Germline V gene sequence: CDR1 MGHDK, CDR2 SYGVNS. The length of the CDR3 is 16 residues.

The chain is built from TRBV3-1 (or the pseudogene TRBV3-2) and TRBJ2-3; D unresolved. Trimming left V 4 bases short and J 1 base short, with 18 bases between. The CDR3 sequence is 17 residues long. Germline-derived CDR1 and CDR2 are LGHDT and YNNKEL (reference sequence). The CDR3 DNA follows: TGTGCCAGCAGCCGGGGTTTTTCTCCCGCGGGCACAGATACGCAGTATTTT. It translates to CASSRGFSPAGTDTQYF.

V and J are TRBV19 and TRBJ1-3; no definite D call. The CDR3 has 14 amino acids. Germline assignment: CDR1 LNHDA and CDR2 SQIVND (reference sequence). The V and J ends lost 8 bases and 1 base respectively, with 12 bases between them. The CDR3 loop is CASGTPRSGNTIYF. The CDR3 coding sequence is TGTGCCAGTGGCACGCCGAGATCTGGAAACACCATATATTTT.

J is TRBJ2-5 and V is TRBV10-3; 8 bases are shared with TRBD2. Germline lookup yields CDR1 ENHRY and CDR2 SYGVKD. CDR3 length: 14 residues. The trim removed 4 bases at V and 1 base at J, leaving 2 bases unmatched. This chain's CDR3 is CAISGLAGQETQYF. The CDR3 DNA reads TGTGCCATCAGTGGTCTAGCGGGCCAAGAGACCCAGTACTTC.

This chain connects TRBV27 to TRBJ1-6, with D uncertain. The V and J ends lost 2 bases and 7 bases respectively, with 18 bases between them. The germline V gene encodes CDR1 MNHEY and CDR2 SMNVEV (reference sequence). The CDR3 spans 17 residues. For the CDR3, the DNA is TGTGCCAGCAGTTTAAGGATATGGGCCGGTCAGAATTCACCCCTCCACTTT. The encoded protein is CASSLRIWAGQNSPLHF.

This clone turned up a few times. This chain uses TRBV11-2 with TRBJ2-6; D may be TRBD2 (6 bases). Trimming stripped 5 bases from V and 0 bases from J, with 17 bases between. The V gene's germline CDR1 is SGHAT and CDR2 FQNNGV. The CDR3 spans 18 residues. CDR3 sequence (DNA): TGTGCCAGCAGCCTTTCGGGGGATTACCCCTCTGGGGCCAACGTCCTGACTTTC. This translates into CASSLSGDYPSGANVLTF.

The genes are TRBV14 and TRBJ1-1; D is uncertain. CDR3 length: 15 amino acids. V gave up 4 bases and J gave up 0 bases, with 12 bases separating them. CDR1 is SGHDN, CDR2 FVKESK, per germline. The CDR3 reads CASSPPTTVNTEAFF. The CDR3 DNA is TGTGCCAGCAGCCCTCCCACAACGGTGAACACTGAAGCTTTCTTT.

The CDR3 region has the DNA TGTGCCAGCTCACTAATGCAGGGCGACGGGGAGCTGTTTTTT. It codes for CASSLMQGDGELFF. This chain connects TRBV18 to TRBJ2-2; maybe TRBD1 (5 bases). The V end was cut by 4 bases, the J end by 7 bases, with 13 bases between. Per germline, CDR1 KGHSH and CDR2 LQKENI. The CDR3 loop spans 14 amino acids. The complete variable domain, with remaining parts taken from reference TRBV18 and TRBJ2-2, reads NAGVMQNPRHLVRRRGQEARLRCSPMKGHSHVYWYRQLPEEGLKFMVYLQKENIIDESGMPKERFSAEFPKEGPSILRIQQVVRGDSAAYFCASSLMQGDGELFFGEGSRLTVL.

The chain is built from TRBV12-3 or TRBV12-4 and TRBJ1-1; the D is unclear. This CDR3 region has 13 residues. Trimming took off 6 bases at V and 5 bases at J, with 13 bases between the two ends. The CDR3 coding sequence is TGTGCCAGCAGCAAGACCGCGGGGACTGAAGCTTTCTTT. It codes for CASSKTAGTEAFF.

V usage is TRBV7-8 and J usage is TRBJ1-1; D is undetermined. Germline V CDR1 and CDR2: SGHVS, FQNEAQ. The CDR3 has 13 amino acids. V shed 2 bases and J shed 1 base, with 5 bases lying between them. In nucleotides, the CDR3 is TGTGCCAGCAGCTTAATTAGGAACACTGAAGCTTTCTTT. Encoded protein: CASSLIRNTEAFF.

The chain couples TRBV9 to TRBJ1-2; TRBD1 aligns across 9 bases. The CDR3 length is 15 residues. The V and J ends lost 5 bases and 6 bases, in that order; junction bases with no gene match: 11. Germline-derived CDR1 and CDR2 are SGDLS and YYNGEE. For the CDR3, the DNA is TGTGCCAGCAGTCGCCGGGACAGGGAATATAATGGCTACACCTTC. Residues: CASSRRDREYNGYTF. Full variable domain (rest looked up from reference TRBV9 and TRBJ1-2): DSGVTQTPKHLITATGQRVTLRCSPRSGDLSVYWYQQSLDQGLQFLIQYYNGEERAKGNILERFSAQQFPDLHSELNLSSLELGDSALYFCASSRRDREYNGYTFGSGTRLTVV.

The CDR3 reads CASRGTGNAGELFF. The CDR3 DNA sequence: TGTGCCAGCAGGGGGACAGGGAATGCCGGGGAGCTGTTTTTT. The V gene is TRBV7-3, the J gene TRBJ2-2; 9 bases fit TRBD1. The V and J ends lost 6 bases and 6 bases, in that order; junction bases with no gene match: 5. Germline V lookup: CDR1 SGHTA, CDR2 FQGTGA. This CDR3 has 14 residues.

This sequence joins TRBV12-5 and TRBJ1-1, with 7 bases identical to TRBD1. V lost 1 base to trimming and J lost 4 bases; unmatched junction nucleotides: 6. The CDR3 has 15 residues. CDR1 LGHNT and CDR2 FRNRAP come from the germline V gene. CDR3 in DNA: TGTGCTAGTGGTTTGGACCGAGGGACAGCCACTGAAGCTTTCTTT. Protein sequence: CASGLDRGTATEAFF.

This chain links TRBV30 with TRBJ1-6, with 8 positions matching TRBD1. The J segment lost 9 bases and the V segment lost 3 bases, leaving 13 bases of the junction unmatched. The length of the CDR3 is 16 residues. CDR1 is GTSNPN and CDR2 is SVGIG in the germline V gene (reference sequence). The CDR3 nucleotides read TGTGCCTGGAGGACCACATCCCGGGACAGGACTTCACCCCTCCACTTT. Translated: CAWRTTSRDRTSPLHF. Complete variable domain (other parts from reference TRBV30 and TRBJ1-6): SQTIHQWPATLVQPVGSPLSLECTVEGTSNPNLYWYRQAAGRGLQLLFYSVGIGQISSEVPQNLSASRPQDRQFILSSKKLLLSDSGFYLCAWRTTSRDRTSPLHFGNGTRLTVT.

The rearrangement links TRBV4-3 to TRBJ1-1; D remains ambiguous. Germline V gives CDR1 LGHNA, CDR2 YSLEER. V was clipped by 6 bases and J by 0 bases, with 11 bases between them. The CDR3 is 14 amino acids. The CDR3 loop is CASSTGRLNTEAFF. In nucleotides, the CDR3 is TGCGCCAGCAGTACCGGACGGTTGAACACTGAAGCTTTCTTT.